These T cell receptor beta chains were read from a single sample in a study of cytomegalovirus exposure and HLA in healthy donors. Clones were sequenced by immunoSEQ multiplex PCR, and TCRdb holds only the in-frame ones, with some missing. This sample has under 200,000 clones, with approximately 82% found just once. Sequenced material: PBMCs. These receptors were collected from a woman between 18 and 29 years old in good health and CMV-seropositive. Both conserved end residues are part of each CDR3.

v_call: TRBV5-6
j_call: TRBJ1-4
cdr3_aa: CASSRGETNEKLFF

v_call: TRBV27
j_call: TRBJ1-5
cdr3_aa: CASSLSWGVDGNQPQHF

v_call: TRBV6-1
j_call: -
cdr3_aa: CASSARTSGHSYEQYF

v_call: TRBV25-1
j_call: TRBJ1-2
cdr3_aa: CASSTQGKGANYGYTF

v_call: TRBV2
j_call: TRBJ1-2
cdr3_aa: CASSPDMGGYTF

v_call: TRBV27
j_call: TRBJ1-1
cdr3_aa: CASSSRGGETEAFF

v_call: TRBV20-1
j_call: TRBJ1-2
cdr3_aa: CSARYPGGYTF

v_call: TRBV28
j_call: TRBJ1-6
cdr3_aa: CASSPLRQVSPLHF

v_call: TRBV27
j_call: TRBJ2-3
cdr3_aa: CASTSSLAGVNTDTQYF

v_call: TRBV29-1
j_call: TRBJ2-7
cdr3_aa: CSVGGAGTGVYEQYF

v_call: TRBV6-1
j_call: TRBJ2-1
cdr3_aa: CASNSGTSVKQFF

v_call: TRBV14
j_call: TRBJ2-7
cdr3_aa: CASSLPGRLAGYEQYF

v_call: TRBV29-1
j_call: TRBJ1-1
cdr3_aa: CSVANRGAKNTEAFF

v_call: TRBV19
j_call: TRBJ1-2
cdr3_aa: CASSIERGPGGYTF

v_call: TRBV11-2
j_call: TRBJ2-7
cdr3_aa: CASSFGTGYYEQYF

v_call: TRBV7-9
j_call: TRBJ1-4
cdr3_aa: CASSLAEVEKLFF

v_call: TRBV4-1
j_call: TRBJ2-3
cdr3_aa: CASSRTSGGLVDTQYF

v_call: TRBV19
j_call: TRBJ2-6
cdr3_aa: CASTDIHTGANVLTF